This T cell receptor (beta chain) was sequenced in a study of control samples from healthy donors and cancer patients. Looked up from germline, CDR1 is LGHDT and CDR2 is YNNKEL (reference sequence). V was clipped by 1 base and J by 9 bases, with 21 bases between them. This CDR3 has 16 amino acids. The protocol was immunoSEQ multiplex PCR, while the TCRdb copy is restricted to in-frame clones and leaves out a portion. The data hold thousands of clones, with 65% to 80% observed a single time. The sequence was collected from a male donor with melanoma. The chain combines TRBV3-1 (or the pseudogene TRBV3-2) with TRBJ1-2; possible D gene TRBD1, 6 bases. Sequencing was done on a sample of formalin-fixed, paraffin-embedded tissue. This CDR3 reads CASSQVLLKGERSYTF. In DNA form, the CDR3 reads TGTGCCAGCAGCCAAGTGTTGTTAAAGGGGGAGAGGAGCTACACCTTC.